These T cell receptor beta chains were read from a single sample in a study of T-cell memory formation after mild COVID-19. TCRdb reanalysed the 5' RACE reads using MiXCR and keeps one entry per CDR3 protein. The sample carries 100,000 to 150,000 distinct CDR3 sequences, about 6.5% recorded once. The sample consisted of PBMCs or a T cell subset sorted from them (not recorded which). These receptors were obtained from an adult woman who had mild COVID-19 (a few samples of this study predate the infection). Cell type and time point are not known. Both conserved end residues are trimmed from each CDR3. Each record gives: J gene, V gene, CDR3 protein.

j_call: TRBJ2-1
v_call: TRBV7-3
cdr3_aa: ASSLAPGFEQF

j_call: TRBJ2-2
v_call: TRBV5-5
cdr3_aa: ASSLVTGNTGELF

j_call: TRBJ2-7
v_call: TRBV3-1
cdr3_aa: ASSQGGQPYEQY

j_call: TRBJ1-2
v_call: TRBV12-3/TRBV12-4
cdr3_aa: ASSRTGGISYT

j_call: TRBJ1-2
v_call: TRBV30
cdr3_aa: AWSPPGQSYGYS

j_call: TRBJ2-7
v_call: TRBV7-8
cdr3_aa: ASSSNLEGREQY

j_call: TRBJ1-5
v_call: TRBV12-3/TRBV12-4
cdr3_aa: ASSQQGSNQPQH

j_call: TRBJ2-1
v_call: TRBV7-8
cdr3_aa: ATRKHNEQF

j_call: TRBJ2-1
v_call: TRBV5-1
cdr3_aa: ASSLVIAGDSGHEQF

j_call: TRBJ2-1
v_call: TRBV5-1
cdr3_aa: ASSFGGGAVNEQF

j_call: TRBJ2-1
v_call: TRBV25-1
cdr3_aa: ASSETSGDDEQF

j_call: TRBJ1-4
v_call: TRBV29-1
cdr3_aa: SVGDRAEKLF

j_call: TRBJ1-1
v_call: TRBV7-2
cdr3_aa: ASSLAPGVGTEAF

j_call: TRBJ2-1
v_call: TRBV5-5
cdr3_aa: ASSGQVVGSEQF

j_call: TRBJ2-3
v_call: TRBV2
cdr3_aa: ASRDYPSTDTQY

j_call: TRBJ2-3
v_call: TRBV7-3
cdr3_aa: ASSLNGGSGTDTQY

j_call: TRBJ1-2
v_call: TRBV5-6
cdr3_aa: ASSLLSGHYGYT

j_call: TRBJ2-7
v_call: TRBV4-3
cdr3_aa: ASSRQDRGVYEQY

j_call: TRBJ1-6
v_call: TRBV7-2
cdr3_aa: ASSLGQRNSPLH

j_call: TRBJ2-3
v_call: TRBV20-1
cdr3_aa: SAIPGLITDTQY

j_call: TRBJ2-5
v_call: TRBV12-3/TRBV12-4
cdr3_aa: ASSFGGGGKTQY

j_call: TRBJ2-4
v_call: TRBV12-3/TRBV12-4
cdr3_aa: ASSPSGSYIQY

j_call: TRBJ1-2
v_call: TRBV29-1
cdr3_aa: SVEDFPLMRVDYGYT

j_call: TRBJ1-1
v_call: TRBV7-3
cdr3_aa: ASSLTGSTEAF

j_call: TRBJ2-2
v_call: TRBV6-5
cdr3_aa: ASRPQGRTGELF

j_call: TRBJ2-5
v_call: TRBV4-2
cdr3_aa: ASSQISDGETQY

j_call: TRBJ2-1
v_call: TRBV5-1
cdr3_aa: ASSLAAGAYNEQF

j_call: TRBJ1-1
v_call: TRBV6-5
cdr3_aa: ASSYSRTRGEAF

j_call: TRBJ1-3
v_call: TRBV9
cdr3_aa: ASSVDGGGLGNTIY

j_call: TRBJ2-7
v_call: TRBV10-3
cdr3_aa: AISLGISYEQY

j_call: TRBJ2-7
v_call: TRBV12-3/TRBV12-4
cdr3_aa: ASSDSGRGSYEQY

j_call: TRBJ2-7
v_call: TRBV5-1
cdr3_aa: ASSYSNSGRADQQY

j_call: TRBJ1-1
v_call: TRBV24-1
cdr3_aa: ATSDLRFGRTGHRDTEAF

j_call: TRBJ2-7
v_call: TRBV28
cdr3_aa: ASSTGNYEQY

j_call: TRBJ2-7
v_call: TRBV29-1
cdr3_aa: SVRTSGYEQY

j_call: TRBJ1-1
v_call: TRBV5-1
cdr3_aa: ASSFEGNTEAF

j_call: TRBJ1-5
v_call: TRBV2
cdr3_aa: ASSETGVSQPHH

j_call: TRBJ2-7
v_call: TRBV20-1
cdr3_aa: SATRDITYEQY

j_call: TRBJ2-3
v_call: TRBV5-4
cdr3_aa: ASSSRLAGHTDTQY

j_call: TRBJ2-3
v_call: TRBV9
cdr3_aa: ASSVEAGGGTDTQY

j_call: TRBJ2-5
v_call: TRBV15
cdr3_aa: ATSRQKAGGRETQY

j_call: TRBJ2-7
v_call: TRBV6-6
cdr3_aa: ASNVGGPEQY

j_call: TRBJ2-1
v_call: TRBV5-1
cdr3_aa: ASSLSPGQGTYEQF